This T cell receptor (beta chain) was found in a study of shared clonotypes between healthy human individuals. As for the study in general: Contributing individuals were a couple of females and a few males aged 18 to 49. Findings of the study overall: Sharing across four donors was highest in naive CD4 (roughly 5%) and lowest in memory CD8 (about 0.4%).

Germline CDR1 ENHRY, CDR2 SYGVKD. This CDR3 is 14 amino acids long. Trimming removed 6 bases from V and 9 bases from J; junction bases left unmatched: 4. On this clone itself: Its antigen is undetermined.

Investigators divided CD4+ cells into CD45RA+ naive and CD45RA-negative memory subsets. Profiled with immunoSEQ multiplex PCR; TCRdb holds only in-frame clones, not every one. The sample carries millions of clones, roughly 95% recorded once. The J gene is TRBJ1-6, the V gene TRBV10-3; TRBD1 agrees at 11 bases. The source of this sequence is a man younger than 35 in good health. The source material was naive CD4+ T cells sorted from blood. Subset in this sample: CD45RA+ positively selected. CDR3 sequence reads: CAIREDRGPSPLHF. In nucleotides, the CDR3 is TGTGCCATCAGGGAGGACAGGGGGCCTTCACCCCTCCACTTT.